A single sample is the source of the 22 T cell receptor beta chains below, sequenced in a study of T cell responses to AZD1222 COVID-19 vaccine. Data came from immunoSEQ multiplex PCR; TCRdb stores just in-frame clones and leaves some out. The profile shows fewer than 150,000 clones, 75% to 90% of them singletons. The sample consisted of peripheral blood, taken 28 days after the second AZD1222 dose. These receptors were collected from an adult who received the AZD1222 COVID-19 vaccine.

The chain carries TRBV28 and TRBJ1-2; D is unclear. Germline V CDR1 and CDR2: MDHEN, SYDVKM. CDR3 size: 11 residues. V lost 8 bases to trimming and J lost 9 bases, with 13 bases between them. Here the CDR3 reads CASLGINRYTF. The CDR3, as DNA: TGTGCCAGCCTAGGGATCAACCGCTACACCTTC.

This clone was found a few times. This chain links TRBV9 with TRBJ2-3; the match to TRBD1 covers 9 bases. CDR1 SGDLS and CDR2 YYNGEE come from the germline V gene. The CDR3 runs 15 residues. The trim removed 3 bases at V and 6 bases at J, leaving 8 bases unmatched. CDR3 nucleotide sequence: TGTGCCAGCAGCGCACGGCACGGGACAGGGGATACGCAGTATTTT. This encodes CASSARHGTGDTQYF.

This clone has just a few counts. This chain joins TRBV19 and TRBJ1-3; maybe TRBD1 (5 bases). Looked up from germline, CDR1 is LNHDA and CDR2 is SQIVND (reference sequence). V dropped 10 bases and J dropped 0 bases, with 13 bases sitting between them. The CDR3 has 14 amino acids. The CDR3 DNA reads as TGTGCCACGCGTGTGGGGCCCTCTGGAAACACCATATATTTT. Translating it yields CATRVGPSGNTIYF.

The V and J genes are TRBV7-3 and TRBJ1-6, with 7 bases aligning to TRBD1. Germline CDR1 SGHTA, CDR2 FQGTGA. The CDR3 is 16 amino acids. Trimming removed 3 bases from V and 8 bases from J; junction bases left unmatched: 10. CDR3 region: CASSLTGRVVDSPLHF. CDR3 coding DNA: TGTGCCAGCAGCTTGACAGGGCGGGTAGTAGATTCACCCCTCCACTTT. The complete variable domain, with remaining parts taken from reference TRBV7-3 and TRBJ1-6, reads GAGVSQTPSNKVTEKGKYVELRCDPISGHTALYWYRQSLGQGPEFLIYFQGTGAADDSGLPNDRFFAVRPEGSVSTLKIQRTERGDSAVYLCASSLTGRVVDSPLHFGNGTRLTVT.

The chain carries TRBV5-1 and TRBJ2-2; 10 bases map to TRBD2. In germline, CDR1 is SGHRS, CDR2 YFSETQ. This CDR3 comprises 18 residues. V shed 3 bases and J 4 bases; nucleotides not matched to a gene: 12. The CDR3 DNA follows: TGCGCCAGCAGCTCCCCTCCCAGCGGGGGGGCTCTCACCGGGGAGCTGTTTTTT. Protein: CASSSPPSGGALTGELFF.

The genes are TRBV2 and TRBJ1-5; possible D gene TRBD1, 5 bases. Trimming removed 10 bases at V and 4 bases at J, with 14 bases between. The CDR3 loop spans 13 amino acids. Germline V gene data show CDR1 as SNHLY and CDR2 as FYNNEI. The CDR3 DNA reads TGTGCCACCAAAAGGGACGGAAATCAGCCCCAGCATTTT. It is translated as CATKRDGNQPQHF. Filled out from reference TRBV2 and TRBJ1-5, the complete variable domain reads EPEVTQTPSHQVTQMGQEVILRCVPISNHLYFYWYRQILGQKVEFLVSFYNNEISEKSEIFDDQFSVERPDGSNFTLKIRSTKLEDSAMYFCATKRDGNQPQHFGDGTRLSIL.

This clone has just a few counts. This chain joins TRBV28 and TRBJ2-3, with 13 bases matching TRBD2. Germline CDR1 is MDHEN and CDR2 is SYDVKM. With V trimmed by 5 bases and J by 6 bases, 8 bases remained unmatched. The CDR3 runs to 16 residues. CDR3 sequence reads: CASSPTLAGGLDTQYF. Here the CDR3 DNA reads TGTGCCAGCAGTCCCACACTAGCGGGGGGGCTGGATACGCAGTATTTT.

The V and J genes are TRBV9 and TRBJ2-7; TRBD2 agrees at 9 bases. The V and J ends lost 3 bases and 2 bases, in that order; junction bases with no gene match: 9. The CDR3 length is 16 residues. Per germline, CDR1 SGDLS and CDR2 YYNGEE. The CDR3, as DNA: TGTGCCAGCAGCGCCGGCGGGGGGGGCCCACCCTACGAGCAGTACTTC. Amino acid sequence: CASSAGGGGPPYEQYF. The variable domain in full, completed from reference TRBV9 and TRBJ2-7, reads DSGVTQTPKHLITATGQRVTLRCSPRSGDLSVYWYQQSLDQGLQFLIQYYNGEERAKGNILERFSAQQFPDLHSELNLSSLELGDSALYFCASSAGGGGPPYEQYFGPGTRLTVT.

The chain has TRBV5-1 and TRBJ2-1; 7 positions agree with TRBD1. CDR1 and CDR2 from the germline V gene are SGHRS and YFSETQ. CDR3 size: 13 residues. The trim removed 4 bases at V and 9 bases at J, leaving 7 bases unmatched. CDR3 DNA: TGCGCCAGCAGCCCACGGACAGGTTTTGAGCAGTTCTTC. Protein: CASSPRTGFEQFF.

V is TRBV3-1 (or the pseudogene TRBV3-2) and J is TRBJ2-2; the D is unclear. The V end was cut by 2 bases, the J end by 4 bases, with 14 bases between. The CDR3 runs 16 residues. Germline loops: CDR1 LGHDT, CDR2 YNNKEL (reference sequence). The CDR3 spells CASSQSTGYGTGELFF. CDR3 bases: TGTGCCAGCAGCCAATCAACCGGGTACGGCACCGGGGAGCTGTTTTTT.

The chain links TRBV7-6 to TRBJ2-2, with 11 bases lining up with TRBD2. The CDR3 runs 17 residues. Per the germline V gene, CDR1 is SGHVS and CDR2 is FNYEAQ. V shed 2 bases and J 2 bases; nucleotides not matched to a gene: 4. DNA of the CDR3: TGTGCCAGCAGCTTAAGACTAGCGGGGCCCAACACCGGGGAGCTGTTTTTT. This codes for CASSLRLAGPNTGELFF.

The V call is TRBV18, the J call TRBJ2-3; the match to TRBD1 covers 7 bases. The CDR3 is made up of 14 amino acids. Germline V gene data show CDR1 as KGHSH and CDR2 as LQKENI. V gave up 4 bases and J gave up 4 bases; unmatched junction bases: 5. The CDR3 bases are TGTGCCAGCTCACGTAAAGGGACAGCAGATACGCAGTATTTT. Its translation: CASSRKGTADTQYF.

The chain employs TRBV27 and TRBJ2-1, with 8 bases matching TRBD1. V lost 3 bases, J lost 4 bases, and 2 bases stayed unmatched. Germline V CDR1 and CDR2: MNHEY, SMNVEV (reference sequence). CDR3 length: 14 amino acids. The CDR3 coding sequence is TGTGCCAGCAGTTTCCGGACAGGGTACAATGAGCAGTTCTTC. Its translation is CASSFRTGYNEQFF.

The V gene is TRBV5-1, the J gene TRBJ2-1, with D uncertain. Germline CDR1 and CDR2: SGHRS and YFSETQ. Trimming took 4 bases from V and 5 from J, leaving 13 bases between them. CDR3 length: 14 residues. The CDR3 region has the DNA TGCGCCAGCAGCGTGGGCGCCCCGAACAATGAGCAGTTCTTC. It encodes CASSVGAPNNEQFF. The full variable domain, its missing parts supplied by reference TRBV5-1 and TRBJ2-1, is KAGVTQTPRYLIKTRGQQVTLSCSPISGHRSVSWYQQTPGQGLQFLFEYFSETQRNKGNFPGRFSGRQFSNSRSEMNVSTLELGDSALYLCASSVGAPNNEQFFGPGTRLTVL.

This clone was recorded once. The gene calls are TRBV6-4 and TRBJ1-2, with D perhaps TRBD1 (5 bases). CDR3 length: 12 residues. CDR1 is MRHNA, CDR2 SNTAGT, per germline. Deletions cut 9 bases from V and 2 bases from J, with 10 bases between. The CDR3 here is CASRDGNYGYTF. As DNA, the CDR3 is TGTGCCAGTAGGGACGGAAACTATGGCTACACCTTC.

V is TRBV9 and J is TRBJ2-2; 9 bases are a match to TRBD1. V shed 2 bases, J shed 6 bases, and the junction held 8 bases outside the gene matches. The CDR3 is made up of 16 amino acids. The germline CDR1 and CDR2 sequences are SGDLS and YYNGEE. The CDR3 reads CASSVGQGFRAGELFF. As DNA, the CDR3 is TGTGCCAGCAGCGTCGGACAGGGGTTTCGTGCCGGGGAGCTGTTTTTT.

The V gene is TRBV10-1, the J gene TRBJ2-7; possible D gene TRBD1, 7 bases. There are 15 residues in the CDR3. V was clipped by 3 bases and J by 0 bases, with 12 bases between them. Per germline, CDR1 WNHNN and CDR2 SYGVQD (reference sequence). DNA of the CDR3: TGCGCCAGCAGTGATCAGGGGGGAAACTCCTACGAGCAGTACTTC. This translates into CASSDQGGNSYEQYF.

The V call is TRBV24-1, the J call TRBJ1-5; maybe TRBD1 (6 bases). The CDR3 extends over 13 amino acids. V gave up 5 bases and J gave up 6 bases, with 10 bases separating them. Germline loops: CDR1 KGHDR, CDR2 SFDVKD. CDR3 protein: CATSVDSVQPQHF. In DNA form, the CDR3 reads TGTGCCACCAGTGTGGACAGCGTTCAGCCCCAGCATTTT.

This chain connects TRBV7-9 to TRBJ2-7; 8 nucleotides agree with TRBD1. This CDR3 has 14 amino acids. J gave up 3 bases and V 5 bases, and 6 bases lay outside the gene matches. The germline gives CDR1 SEHNR, CDR2 FQNEAQ (reference sequence). The CDR3 DNA is TGTGCCAGCAGCCCAGGGGGCGCCGACTACGAGCAGTACTTC. This sequence encodes CASSPGGADYEQYF.

The chain carries TRBV5-1 and TRBJ1-4, with 9 bases fitting TRBD1. The germline V gene encodes CDR1 SGHRS and CDR2 YFSETQ. V shed 0 bases and J 12 bases; nucleotides not matched to a gene: 9. The CDR3 covers 15 residues. For the CDR3, the DNA is TGCGCCAGCAGCTTGGATGGAGGACAGGGGATCCAACTGTTTTTT. Its protein product is CASSLDGGQGIQLFF.

The gene calls are TRBV5-1 and TRBJ2-7, with D possibly being TRBD2 (6 bases). There are 16 residues in the CDR3. V lost 0 bases and J 3 bases, leaving 16 bases between the germline ends. The V gene's germline CDR1 is SGHRS and CDR2 YFSETQ. The CDR3 sequence: CASSLAASEWDYEQYF. Here the CDR3 DNA reads TGCGCCAGCAGCTTGGCGGCTAGCGAATGGGACTACGAGCAGTACTTC.

V usage is TRBV27 and J usage is TRBJ2-7, with TRBD1 identical over 7 bases. With 5 bases clipped from V and 2 bases from J, the junction kept 12 bases outside the gene matches. This CDR3 is built from 16 residues. Germline CDR1 reads MNHEY; CDR2 reads SMNVEV (reference sequence). The CDR3 region is CASSPYLQGRPYEQYF. In DNA, the CDR3 is TGTGCCAGCAGTCCATACCTACAGGGGCGCCCCTACGAGCAGTACTTC.